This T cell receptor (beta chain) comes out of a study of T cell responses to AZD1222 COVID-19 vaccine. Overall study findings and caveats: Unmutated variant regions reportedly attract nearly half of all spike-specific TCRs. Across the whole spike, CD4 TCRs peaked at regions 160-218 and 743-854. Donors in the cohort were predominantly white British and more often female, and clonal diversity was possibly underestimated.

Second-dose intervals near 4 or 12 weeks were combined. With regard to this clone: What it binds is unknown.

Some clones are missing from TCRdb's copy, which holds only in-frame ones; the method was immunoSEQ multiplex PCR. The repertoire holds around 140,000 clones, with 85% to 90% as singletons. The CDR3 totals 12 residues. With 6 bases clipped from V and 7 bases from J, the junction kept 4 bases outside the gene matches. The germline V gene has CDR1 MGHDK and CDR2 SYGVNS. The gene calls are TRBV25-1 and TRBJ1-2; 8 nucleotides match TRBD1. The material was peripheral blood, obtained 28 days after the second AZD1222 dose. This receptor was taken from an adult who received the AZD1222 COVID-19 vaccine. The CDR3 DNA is TGTGCCAGCAGCGAGACAGGGGTTGGCTACACCTTC. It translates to CASSETGVGYTF.